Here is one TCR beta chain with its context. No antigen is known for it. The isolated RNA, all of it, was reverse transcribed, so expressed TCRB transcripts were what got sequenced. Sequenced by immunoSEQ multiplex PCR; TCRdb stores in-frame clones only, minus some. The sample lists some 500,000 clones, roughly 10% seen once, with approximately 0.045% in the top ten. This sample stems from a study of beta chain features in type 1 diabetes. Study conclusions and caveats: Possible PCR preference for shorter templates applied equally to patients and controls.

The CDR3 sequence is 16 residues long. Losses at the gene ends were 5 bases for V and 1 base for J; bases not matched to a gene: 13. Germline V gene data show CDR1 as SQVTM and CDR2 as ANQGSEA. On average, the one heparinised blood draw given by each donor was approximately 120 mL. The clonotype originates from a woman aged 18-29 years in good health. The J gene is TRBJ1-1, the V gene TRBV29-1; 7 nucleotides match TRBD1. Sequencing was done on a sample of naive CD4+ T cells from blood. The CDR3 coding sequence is TGCAGCGTTACCCCTTTTAGGGGGCCGGGGAACACTGAAGCTTTCTTT. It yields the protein CSVTPFRGPGNTEAFF.